The clone carrying this TCR beta chain turned up a few times. The CDR3 covers 12 residues. Germline CDR1 reads WSHSY; CDR2 reads SAAADI. With 6 bases removed from V and 1 base from J, the gap between germline ends came to 3 bases. Measured with immunoSEQ multiplex PCR; TCRdb has only the in-frame clones, and not every one. The sample records some 530,000 clones, more than 75% being singletons. These data come from a study of shared clonotypes between healthy human individuals. V usage is TRBV10-2 and J usage is TRBJ2-2; D not resolved. The source is a woman in her 40s in good health. Some clones in this sample may be carry-over from other donors' samples. Input material: PBMCs. This CDR3 is CASRENTGELFF. DNA of the CDR3: TGCGCCAGCAGGGAGAACACCGGGGAGCTGTTTTTT.